Included here is one T cell receptor (beta chain) sequence, with context. Antigen specificity is unknown. This CDR3 is built from 13 residues. Trimming took 1 base from V and 4 from J, leaving 6 bases between them. Germline values: CDR1 SGHTA, CDR2 FQGNSA. This sample was taken from a study of long-term antiretroviral therapy in people with HIV. The assay used was immunoSEQ (version v3.0), run at survey level. Samples were sequenced targeting about 40,000-50,000 T-cell genomes each. Sequencing was performed with immunoSEQ multiplex PCR; in TCRdb, only in-frame clones are kept and a portion is missing. Of more than 15,000 clones listed, around 87% are singletons. Findings and caveats of the study: Repertoires with HIV possessed tighter CDR3 length spans than those of controls. Neither ART adherence, viral resistance nor therapy changes were documented. Post-ART diversity increased but stayed below transplant donor controls.

The V and J genes are TRBV7-2 and TRBJ2-3, with unresolved D. Sequenced material: unsorted PBMCs, taken 0.7 years before starting antiretroviral therapy. This TCR derives from a man aged 50 or older with HIV. DNA for the CDR3: TGTGCCAGCAGCTTAGTTCAGTCAGATACGCAGTATTTT. Translation: CASSLVQSDTQYF.